These 17 T cell receptor beta chains share one sample of origin, sequenced in a study of shared clonotypes between healthy human individuals. Profiled with immunoSEQ multiplex PCR; TCRdb holds only in-frame clones, not every one. The data hold over a million clones, with roughly 96% observed a single time. Sequencing was performed on naive CD4+ T cells sorted from blood. Stated subset: CD45RA+ positively selected. These receptors were collected from a man aged 25-40 years in good health.

As for this clone: Other DNA sequences in the sample encode the same CDR3. V is TRBV28 and J is TRBJ2-7; 8 nucleotides agree with TRBD2. CDR1 and CDR2 (germline): MDHEN, SYDVKM. The CDR3 totals 15 residues. V was pared by 1 base and J by 0 bases, with 2 bases of the junction left unmatched. The CDR3 region is CASSLSGGLSYEQYF. Here the CDR3 DNA reads TGTGCCAGCAGTTTATCGGGGGGGCTCTCCTACGAGCAGTACTTC.

The chain uses TRBV10-3 and TRBJ1-2; D gene uncertain. Trimming took off 8 bases at V and 4 bases at J, with 11 bases between the two ends. The CDR3 totals 12 residues. The germline V gene has CDR1 ENHRY and CDR2 SYGVKD. This CDR3 reads CAIFGNFYGYTF. As DNA, the CDR3 is TGTGCCATCTTCGGTAATTTCTATGGCTACACCTTC.

The CDR3 DNA sequence: TGTGCCAGCAGCTTAGTTCCGACAGGACAAGAGACCCAGTACTTC. Amino acids: CASSLVPTGQETQYF. The V gene is TRBV11-1, the J gene TRBJ2-5; possibly TRBD1 for D (6 bases). The V end was cut by 1 base, the J end by 2 bases, with 11 bases between. The germline CDR1 and CDR2 sequences are SGHAT and FQDESV (reference sequence). CDR3 size: 15 residues.

The chain has TRBV7-2 and TRBJ1-3; no clear D. CDR1 is SGHTA, CDR2 FQGNSA, per germline. The V end was cut by 2 bases, the J end by 0 bases, with 8 bases between. This CDR3 is 15 amino acids long. CDR3 sequence: CASSLTVFSGNTIYF. The CDR3 DNA follows: TGTGCCAGCAGCTTAACGGTGTTCTCTGGAAACACCATATATTTT.

The genes are TRBV6-5 and TRBJ1-1, with D unclear. There are 11 residues in the CDR3. Germline V gene sequence: CDR1 MNHEY, CDR2 SVGAGI. Trimming removed 5 bases at V and 11 bases at J, with 12 bases between. The CDR3 loop is CASSERPPAFF. In DNA, the CDR3 is TGTGCCAGCAGTGAGCGGCCGCCGGCTTTCTTT.

V and J are TRBV27 and TRBJ1-3; D is unresolved. CDR1 MNHEY and CDR2 SMNVEV come from the germline V gene (reference sequence). CDR3 length: 13 amino acids. The germline V and J ends were trimmed by 4 bases and 3 bases, with 7 bases remaining between them. CDR3 bases: TGTGCCAGCAGTTACAACAATGGAAACACCATATATTTT. Translated, it gives CASSYNNGNTIYF.

The chain combines TRBV13 with TRBJ2-7; 9 bases align to TRBD1. V lost 6 bases, J lost 2 bases, and 5 bases stayed unmatched. CDR3 length equals 14 residues. CDR1 PRHDT and CDR2 FYEKMQ come from the germline V gene (reference sequence). The CDR3: CASRSRDRAYEQYF. CDR3 DNA sequence: TGTGCCAGCAGGTCCCGGGACAGGGCCTACGAGCAGTACTTC.

The chain has TRBV2 and TRBJ2-7; 10 nucleotides match TRBD2. J lost 6 bases, V lost 6 bases, and 5 bases had no gene match. The germline CDR1 and CDR2 sequences are SNHLY and FYNNEI. This CDR3 region has 13 residues. The DNA of the CDR3 is TGTGCCAGCAGGACGGGACTAGCGAGCGAGCAGTACTTC. It yields the protein CASRTGLASEQYF.

The chain is built from TRBV2 and TRBJ2-3; 7 bases match TRBD2. The J segment lost 0 bases and the V segment lost 7 bases, leaving 7 bases of the junction unmatched. CDR3 size: 15 residues. Germline loops: CDR1 SNHLY, CDR2 FYNNEI. DNA for the CDR3: TGTGCCAGCAATCCGGGACTAATGAGCACAGATACGCAGTATTTT. It is translated as CASNPGLMSTDTQYF.

Note on this clone: The same CDR3 also results from other DNA sequences found in this sample. This chain links TRBV5-6 with TRBJ2-7, with TRBD2 as a possible D gene (5 bases). This CDR3 is 13 amino acids long. The V end was cut by 1 base, the J end by 2 bases, with 7 bases between. Germline CDR1 is SGHDT and CDR2 is YYEEEE. CDR3 DNA sequence: TGTGCCAGCAGCTTGTTGGGAGCCTACGAGCAGTACTTC. It translates to CASSLLGAYEQYF. Looking up the rest from reference TRBV5-6 and TRBJ2-7 gives the full variable domain: DAGVTQSPTHLIKTRGQQVTLRCSPKSGHDTVSWYQQALGQGPQFIFQYYEEEERQRGNFPDRFSGHQFPNYSSELNVNALLLGDSALYLCASSLLGAYEQYFGPGTRLTVT.

As for this clone: At the DNA level, this CDR3 is encoded by other sequences in the same sample as well. J is TRBJ2-3 and V is TRBV18; tentatively, D is TRBD2 (7 bases). V dropped 3 bases and J dropped 3 bases, with 13 bases sitting between them. This CDR3 is built from 15 residues. Looked up from germline, CDR1 is KGHSH and CDR2 is LQKENI. For the CDR3, the DNA is TGTGCCAGCTCACCCGGGGGCGGGAGTACAGATACGCAGTATTTT. Translated: CASSPGGGSTDTQYF.

The V and J genes are TRBV28 and TRBJ2-7; TRBD1 agrees at 8 bases. The J segment lost 6 bases and the V segment lost 6 bases, leaving 13 bases of the junction unmatched. Germline V CDR1 and CDR2: MDHEN, SYDVKM. The CDR3 has 15 residues. The CDR3 here is CASRLPRTGKREQYF. As DNA, the CDR3 is TGTGCCAGCAGACTGCCGCGGACAGGGAAGCGCGAGCAGTACTTC.

CDR3 in DNA: TGTGCCAGCAGCCTGCGACAGGGGGCTTACGGGGAGCTGTTTTTT. Residues: CASSLRQGAYGELFF. V is TRBV7-9 and J is TRBJ2-2, with 10 nucleotides matching TRBD1. The CDR3 contains 15 residues. J gave up 7 bases and V 5 bases, and 7 bases lay outside the gene matches. In germline, CDR1 is SEHNR, CDR2 FQNEAQ (reference sequence).

CDR3 DNA: TGTGCCAGCAGCGTAGGCGGGGTGGAAGGCTACACCTTC. It specifies CASSVGGVEGYTF. This chain uses TRBV9 with TRBJ1-2, with D unresolved. The CDR3 length is 13 residues. Germline CDR1 and CDR2: SGDLS and YYNGEE. Trimming pared 0 bases from V and 8 bases from J, leaving 11 bases between.

The chain carries TRBV2 and TRBJ2-7; a possible D gene is TRBD1 (6 bases). This CDR3 spans 15 amino acids. Germline-derived CDR1 and CDR2 are SNHLY and FYNNEI. The V gene lost 3 bases and the J gene lost 0 bases, with 12 bases spanning the gap. Here the CDR3 reads CASSDPDSGSYEQYF. The CDR3 region has the DNA TGTGCCAGCAGTGACCCGGACAGCGGCTCCTACGAGCAGTACTTC.

This clone was recorded once. The CDR3 DNA reads TGTGCCACCGCGTCCTGGGGCGCGGGAACTAATGAAAAACTGTTTTTT. This gives the protein CATASWGAGTNEKLFF. V is TRBV28 and J is TRBJ1-4; possible D gene TRBD1, 5 bases. The CDR3 extends over 16 amino acids. V lost 10 bases and J lost 1, with 19 bases in between. Germline-derived CDR1 and CDR2 are MDHEN and SYDVKM.

On this clone itself: Within the sample, other DNA sequences also encode this same CDR3. This rearrangement joins TRBV5-1 to TRBJ2-7, with D tentatively TRBD2 (5 bases). CDR1 SGHRS and CDR2 YFSETQ come from the germline V gene. V shed 0 bases and J shed 3 bases, with 10 bases lying between them. CDR3 length: 14 residues. Written as DNA, the CDR3 is TGCGCCAGCAGCTTGGAGGGAGCCAACTACGAGCAGTACTTC. Translating it yields CASSLEGANYEQYF.